The 17 T cell receptor beta chains presented below share a single source sample, sequenced in a study of cytomegalovirus exposure and HLA in healthy donors. The PCR used 60 Vbeta and 13 Jbeta primers. This table comes from immunoSEQ multiplex PCR, and its TCRdb copy is limited to in-frame clones, with some not included. The repertoire has about 89,000 clones, approximately 65% of them found once; the top ten carry under 2.5%. The sequenced material came from PBMCs. These TCRs come from a man under 40 in good health and CMV-seronegative.

The V call is TRBV25-1, the J call TRBJ2-5; tentative D call: TRBD2 (6 bases). Germline V lookup: CDR1 MGHDK, CDR2 SYGVNS. This CDR3 is built from 16 residues. V lost 8 bases and J 1 base, leaving 20 bases between the germline ends. Written as DNA, the CDR3 is TGTGCCAGCTCTCCCCGACCCGGGGGTCCCCAAGAGACCCAGTACTTC. This codes for CASSPRPGGPQETQYF.

This clone has just a few counts. This rearrangement joins TRBV10-3 to TRBJ2-3, with D unresolved. Trimming shortened V by 0 bases and J by 0 bases, and 7 bases separated the two germline ends. The CDR3 has 15 amino acids. Per germline, CDR1 ENHRY and CDR2 SYGVKD. CDR3 nucleotide sequence: TGTGCCATCAGTGAGTCCCCAACTAGCACAGATACGCAGTATTTT. It yields the protein CAISESPTSTDTQYF.

The CDR3 region is CSVNPGTGGRYGTEAFF. The CDR3 nucleotides read TGCAGCGTTAACCCCGGGACAGGGGGTCGGTATGGGACTGAAGCTTTCTTT. The gene calls are TRBV29-1 and TRBJ1-1, with TRBD1 identical over 11 bases. Germline V gene lookup returns CDR1 SQVTM and CDR2 ANQGSEA. The J segment lost 5 bases and the V segment lost 5 bases, leaving 16 bases of the junction unmatched. The CDR3 totals 17 residues.

V is TRBV28 and J is TRBJ2-3, with D possibly being TRBD2 (8 bases). Germline-derived CDR1 and CDR2 are MDHEN and SYDVKM. V was shortened by 8 bases and J by 4 bases, with 34 bases between the two germline ends. The CDR3 is 20 amino acids. The CDR3 DNA follows: TGTGCCAGCCCACCGCAAGGGGGCGGCTCTCGCGGGAGGAACGCAGATACGCAGTATTTT. This encodes CASPPQGGGSRGRNADTQYF.

The rearrangement joins TRBV5-5 to TRBJ2-1; weak D call: TRBD2 (6 bases). Between the trimmed V and J ends, which lost 4 bases and 1 base, there was a span of 15 bases. The CDR3 spans 16 residues. The germline V gene has CDR1 SGHKS and CDR2 YYEKEE (reference sequence). CDR3 DNA: TGTGCCAGCAGCGGAGCGGGTTGGGCGTCCTACAATGAGCAGTTCTTC. Protein sequence: CASSGAGWASYNEQFF.

The V and J genes are TRBV5-1 and TRBJ2-3; no firm D call. Germline lookup yields CDR1 SGHRS and CDR2 YFSETQ. Deletions cut 4 bases from V and 1 base from J, with 13 bases between. The CDR3 is made up of 15 amino acids. The CDR3 here is CASSLTLEGTDTQYF. The CDR3 DNA reads TGCGCCAGCAGCCTCACCCTCGAGGGCACAGATACGCAGTATTTT.

The table lists this clone with many counts. The DNA for the CDR3 is TGTGCCAGCAGCCAAGAGCGAAATGATGAGCAGTTCTTC. As protein: CASSQERNDEQFF. The chain is built from TRBV4-2 and TRBJ2-1; no reliable D call. V was pared by 0 bases and J by 8 bases, with 8 bases between. The CDR3 has 13 residues. Germline CDR1 and CDR2: LGHNA and YNFKEQ.

This clone was picked up one time. The same CDR3 also results from other DNA sequences found in this sample. This chain joins TRBV5-5 and TRBJ1-2; no clear D gene. Trimming pared 4 bases from V and 8 bases from J, leaving 15 bases between. CDR3 length equals 13 residues. Germline-derived CDR1 and CDR2 are SGHKS and YYEKEE (reference sequence). CDR3 loop: CASSVEAGKGYTF. DNA for the CDR3: TGTGCCAGCAGCGTGGAGGCGGGTAAAGGCTACACCTTC.

V and J are TRBV29-1 and TRBJ2-3; 7 bases fit TRBD1. This CDR3 is 11 amino acids long. CDR1 and CDR2 from the germline V gene are SQVTM and ANQGSEA. The CDR3 loop reads CSGTATDTQYF. CDR3 nucleotide sequence: TGCAGTGGGACAGCCACAGATACGCAGTATTTT.

V is TRBV7-9 and J is TRBJ2-7, with a weak D call TRBD1 (6 bases). The CDR3 is 13 amino acids. V lost 4 bases and J 5 bases, leaving 12 bases between the germline ends. The germline gives CDR1 SEHNR, CDR2 FQNEAQ (reference sequence). Here the CDR3 DNA reads TGTGCCAGCAGCTCAACAGGGTTGAACGAGCAGTACTTC. Translation gives CASSSTGLNEQYF.

The chain employs TRBV4-1 and TRBJ2-3; possible D gene TRBD2, 5 bases. The V and J ends lost 2 bases and 2 bases respectively, with 8 bases between them. The CDR3 spans 14 residues. From germline, CDR1 is MGHRA and CDR2 YSYEKL. CDR3 amino acids: CASSQTGNTDTQYF. CDR3 in DNA: TGCGCCAGCAGCCAAACCGGGAACACAGATACGCAGTATTTT.

V and J are TRBV30 and TRBJ1-2; D is undetermined. The CDR3 extends over 10 amino acids. Germline CDR1 and CDR2: GTSNPN and SVGIG (reference sequence). Trimming shortened V by 5 bases and J by 7 bases, and 8 bases separated the two germline ends. The CDR3 sequence: CAWSGLGYTF. The CDR3 DNA reads as TGTGCCTGGTCCGGACTTGGCTACACCTTC.

This clone came up once. This sequence joins TRBV5-1 and TRBJ1-4; weak D call: TRBD1 (5 bases). The V and J ends lost 0 bases and 1 base respectively, with 7 bases between them. The CDR3 covers 15 residues. The germline CDR1 and CDR2 sequences are SGHRS and YFSETQ. The CDR3 bases are TGCGCCAGCAGCTTGGGTCAGGGAACTAATGAAAAACTGTTTTTT. It is translated as CASSLGQGTNEKLFF.

The chain links TRBV19 to TRBJ2-5; weak D call: TRBD2 (6 bases). The DNA matches TRBJ2-7 better at its end, which makes the J call doubtful. Germline-derived CDR1 and CDR2 are LNHDA and SQIVND (reference sequence). The CDR3 totals 14 residues. For the CDR3, the DNA is TGTGCCAGTAGTGGGCGACTAGGAGTCGACGAGCAGTACTTC. This codes for CASSGRLGVDEQYF.

The chain employs TRBV19 and TRBJ1-5; no clear D. Between the trimmed V and J ends, which lost 5 bases and 0 bases, there was a span of 17 bases. CDR1 and CDR2 from the germline V gene are LNHDA and SQIVND (reference sequence). CDR3 length equals 17 residues. CDR3 in amino acids: CASSSRAQLYSNQPQHF. Here the CDR3 DNA reads TGTGCCAGTAGTTCCCGAGCGCAGCTATATAGCAATCAGCCCCAGCATTTT.

In this sample, this clone turned up once. This chain uses TRBV5-4 with TRBJ1-1; weak D call: TRBD1 (5 bases). The CDR3 has 14 amino acids. V was pared by 3 bases and J by 0 bases, with 9 bases between. CDR1 is SGHNT, CDR2 YYREEE, per germline (reference sequence). In DNA form, the CDR3 reads TGTGCCAGCAGCTCGATGACAGTGAACACTGAAGCTTTCTTT. Protein: CASSSMTVNTEAFF.

This chain links TRBV5-1 with TRBJ1-4; 7 positions match TRBD1. Trimming cost V 2 bases and J 0 bases; bases outside gene matches: 7. CDR3 length: 17 amino acids. From germline, CDR1 is SGHRS and CDR2 YFSETQ. DNA of the CDR3: TGCGCCAGCAGCTTACGGACAGGAGCTGCAACTAATGAAAAACTGTTTTTT. Translated, it gives CASSLRTGAATNEKLFF.